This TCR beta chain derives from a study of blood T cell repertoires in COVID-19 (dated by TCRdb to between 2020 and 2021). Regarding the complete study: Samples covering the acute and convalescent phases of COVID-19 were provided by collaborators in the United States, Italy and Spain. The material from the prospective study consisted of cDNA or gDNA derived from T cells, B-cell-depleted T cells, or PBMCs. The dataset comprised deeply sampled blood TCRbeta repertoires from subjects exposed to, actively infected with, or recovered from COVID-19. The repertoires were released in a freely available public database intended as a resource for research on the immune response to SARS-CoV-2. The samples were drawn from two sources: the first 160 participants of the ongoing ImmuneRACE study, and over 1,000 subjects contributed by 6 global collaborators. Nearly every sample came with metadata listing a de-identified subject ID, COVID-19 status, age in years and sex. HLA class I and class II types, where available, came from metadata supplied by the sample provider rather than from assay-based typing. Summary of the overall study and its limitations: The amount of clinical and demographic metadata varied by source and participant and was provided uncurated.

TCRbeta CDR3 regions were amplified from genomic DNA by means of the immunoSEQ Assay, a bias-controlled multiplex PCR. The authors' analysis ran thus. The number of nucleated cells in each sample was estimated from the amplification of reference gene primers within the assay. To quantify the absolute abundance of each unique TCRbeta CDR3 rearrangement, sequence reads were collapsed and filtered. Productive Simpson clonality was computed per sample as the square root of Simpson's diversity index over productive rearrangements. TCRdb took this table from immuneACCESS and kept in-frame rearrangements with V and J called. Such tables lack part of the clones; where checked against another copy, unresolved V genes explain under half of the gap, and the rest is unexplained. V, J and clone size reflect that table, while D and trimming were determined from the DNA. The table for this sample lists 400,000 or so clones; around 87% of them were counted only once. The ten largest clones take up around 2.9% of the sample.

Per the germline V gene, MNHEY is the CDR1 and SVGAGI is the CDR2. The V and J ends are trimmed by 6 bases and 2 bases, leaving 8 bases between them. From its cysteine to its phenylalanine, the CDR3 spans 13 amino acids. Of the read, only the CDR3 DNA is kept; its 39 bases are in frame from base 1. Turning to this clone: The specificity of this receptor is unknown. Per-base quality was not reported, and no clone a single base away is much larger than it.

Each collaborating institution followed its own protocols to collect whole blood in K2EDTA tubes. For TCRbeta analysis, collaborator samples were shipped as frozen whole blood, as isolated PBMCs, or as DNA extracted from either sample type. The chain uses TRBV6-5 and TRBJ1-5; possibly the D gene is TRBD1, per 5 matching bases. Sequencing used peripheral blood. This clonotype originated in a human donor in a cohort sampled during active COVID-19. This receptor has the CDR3 CASSLRGNQPQHF. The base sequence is TGTGCCAGCAGCCTCAGGGGCAATCAGCCCCAGCATTTT.